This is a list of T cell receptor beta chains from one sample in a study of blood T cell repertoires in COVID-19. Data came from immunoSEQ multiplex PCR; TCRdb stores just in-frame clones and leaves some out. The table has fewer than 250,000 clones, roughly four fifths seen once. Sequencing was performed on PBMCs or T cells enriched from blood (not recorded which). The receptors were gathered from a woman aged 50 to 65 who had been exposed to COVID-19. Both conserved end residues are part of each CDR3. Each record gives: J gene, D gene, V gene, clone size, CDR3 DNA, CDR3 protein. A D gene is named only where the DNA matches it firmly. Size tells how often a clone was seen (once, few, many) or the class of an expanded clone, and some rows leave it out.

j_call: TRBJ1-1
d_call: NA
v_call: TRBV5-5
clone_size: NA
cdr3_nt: TGTGCCAGCAGCTTGCAATGGGGGGTTAGGACTGAAGCTTTCTTT
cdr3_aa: CASSLQWGVRTEAFF

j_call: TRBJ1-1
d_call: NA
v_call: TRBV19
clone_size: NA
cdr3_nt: TGTGCCAGTAGTGTCAAGAGGGAAACTGAAGCTTTCTTT
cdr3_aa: CASSVKRETEAFF

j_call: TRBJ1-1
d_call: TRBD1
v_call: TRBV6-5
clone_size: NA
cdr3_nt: TGTGCCAGCAGTACCCGGACAGGGGCGGGCACTGAAGCTTTCTTT
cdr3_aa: CASSTRTGAGTEAFF

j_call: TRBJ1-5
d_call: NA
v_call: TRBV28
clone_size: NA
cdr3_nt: TGTGCCAGCAGTTTCTTGTTCCAGCCCCAGCATTTT
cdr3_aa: CASSFLFQPQHF

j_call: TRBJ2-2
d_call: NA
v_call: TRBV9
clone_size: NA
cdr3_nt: TGTGCCAGCAGCGCCAGGACAGCGAACACCGGGGAGCTGTTTTTT
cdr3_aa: CASSARTANTGELFF

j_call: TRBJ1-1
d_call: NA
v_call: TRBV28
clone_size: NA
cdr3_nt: TGTGCCGGGGGAGCGGGGAACACTGAAGCTTTCTTT
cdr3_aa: CAGGAGNTEAFF

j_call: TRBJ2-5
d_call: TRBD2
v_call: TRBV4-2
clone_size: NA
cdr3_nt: TGTGCCAGCAGCTCCTGGGCTGGAAGCGGGGGGGCCGGGGAGACCCAGTACTTC
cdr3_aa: CASSSWAGSGGAGETQYF

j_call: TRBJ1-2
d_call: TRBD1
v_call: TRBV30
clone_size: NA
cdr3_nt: TGTGCCTGGAGTACACAGACAGGGGCGTATGGCTACACCTTC
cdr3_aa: CAWSTQTGAYGYTF

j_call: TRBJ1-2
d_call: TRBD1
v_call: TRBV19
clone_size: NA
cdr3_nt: TGTGCCAGTAGTACGCTACAGGGGGGCTACACCTTC
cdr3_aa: CASSTLQGGYTF

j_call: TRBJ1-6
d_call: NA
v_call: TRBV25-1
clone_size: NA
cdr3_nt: TGTGCCAGCATCCCACCCGGGGGTAGCTATAATTCACCCCTCCACTTT
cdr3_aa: CASIPPGGSYNSPLHF

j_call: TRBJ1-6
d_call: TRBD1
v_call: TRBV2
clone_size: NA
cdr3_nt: TGTGCCAGCCGACAGGGAGCCTATAATTCACCCCTCCACTTT
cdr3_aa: CASRQGAYNSPLHF

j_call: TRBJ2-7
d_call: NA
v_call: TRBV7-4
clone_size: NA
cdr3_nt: TGTGCCAGCACCCACTACGAGCAGTACTTC
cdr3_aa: CASTHYEQYF

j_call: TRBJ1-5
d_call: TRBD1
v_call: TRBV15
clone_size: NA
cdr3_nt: TGTGCCACCAGCAGAGATCGAGCAGGGGGTCAGCCCCAGCATTTT
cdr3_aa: CATSRDRAGGQPQHF

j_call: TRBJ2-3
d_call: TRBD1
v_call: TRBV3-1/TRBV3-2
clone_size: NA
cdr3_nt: TGTGCCAGCAGCCAAGAGGGTAGACGGGACAGTGAGGGGAACACAGATACGCAGTATTTT
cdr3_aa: CASSQEGRRDSEGNTDTQYF

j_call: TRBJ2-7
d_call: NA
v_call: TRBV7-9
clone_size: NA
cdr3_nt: TGTGCCAGCAGCTTTCCCAGCTCCTACGAGCAGTACTTC
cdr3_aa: CASSFPSSYEQYF

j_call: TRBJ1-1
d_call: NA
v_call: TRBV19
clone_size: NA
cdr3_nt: TGTGCCAGCAGGAAACAGTATTCGAACACTGAAGCTTTCTTT
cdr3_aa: CASRKQYSNTEAFF

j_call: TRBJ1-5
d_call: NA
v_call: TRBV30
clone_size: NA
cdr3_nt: TGTGCCTGGAGCGGGGGGCATAATCAGCCCCAGCATTTT
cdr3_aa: CAWSGGHNQPQHF

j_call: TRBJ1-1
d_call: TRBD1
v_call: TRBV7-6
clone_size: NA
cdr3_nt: TGTGCCAGCAGCCCCTCACCGGACAGGCCCACTGAAGCTTTCTTT
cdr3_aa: CASSPSPDRPTEAFF

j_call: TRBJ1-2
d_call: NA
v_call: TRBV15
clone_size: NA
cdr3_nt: TGTGCCACCAGCCCTTCTCTCCTAGGGGAATATGGCTACACCTTC
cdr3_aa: CATSPSLLGEYGYTF

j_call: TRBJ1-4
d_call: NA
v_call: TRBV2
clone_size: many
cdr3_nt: TGTGCCAGCAGTCCCAGGAGGGGTGTAATTGAAAAACTGTTTTTT
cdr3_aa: CASSPRRGVIEKLFF

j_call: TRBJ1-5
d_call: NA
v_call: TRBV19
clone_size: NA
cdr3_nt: TGTGCCAGTAGTCCGGCCTCGTTAAAGCGGCCCCAGCATTTT
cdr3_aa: CASSPASLKRPQHF

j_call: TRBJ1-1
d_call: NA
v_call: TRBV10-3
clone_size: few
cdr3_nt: TGTGCCATCAGGGAGGAGGAGACTGAAGCTTTCTTT
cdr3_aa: CAIREEETEAFF

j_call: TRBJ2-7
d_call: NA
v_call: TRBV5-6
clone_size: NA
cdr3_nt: TGTGCCAGCAGCAAGCCCTACGAGCAGTACTTC
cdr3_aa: CASSKPYEQYF

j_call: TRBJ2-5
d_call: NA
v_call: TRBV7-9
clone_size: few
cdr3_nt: TGTGCCAGCAGCCGATTCGCGGAGACCCAAGAGACCCAGTACTTC
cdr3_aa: CASSRFAETQETQYF

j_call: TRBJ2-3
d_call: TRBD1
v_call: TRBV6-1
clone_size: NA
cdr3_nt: TGTGCCAGCAGTGGACGACAGGGATCTGGCACAGATACGCAGTATTTT
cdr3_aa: CASSGRQGSGTDTQYF

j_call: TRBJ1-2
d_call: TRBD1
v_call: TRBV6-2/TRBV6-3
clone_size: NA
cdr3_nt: TGTGCCAGCAGTTATCAGACAGGGCATGGCTACACCTTC
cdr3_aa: CASSYQTGHGYTF

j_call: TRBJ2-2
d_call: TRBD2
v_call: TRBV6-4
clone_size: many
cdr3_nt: TGTGCCAGCAGTGTTGAAGCGGGGGGATTTCCCGGGGAGCTGTTTTTT
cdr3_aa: CASSVEAGGFPGELFF

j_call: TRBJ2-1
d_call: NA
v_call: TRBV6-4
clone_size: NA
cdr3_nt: TGTGCCAGCAGTCCGGACTCGTACAATGAGCAGTTCTTC
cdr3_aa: CASSPDSYNEQFF

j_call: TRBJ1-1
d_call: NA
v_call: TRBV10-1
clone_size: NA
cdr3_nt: TGCGCCAGCAGTGTAGTCTCTGAAGCTTTCTTT
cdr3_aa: CASSVVSEAFF

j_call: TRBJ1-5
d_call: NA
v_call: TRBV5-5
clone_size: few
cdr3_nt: TGTGCCAGCAGCCCGGGGGGGGGCTTCAGCAATCAGCCCCAGCATTTT
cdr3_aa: CASSPGGGFSNQPQHF

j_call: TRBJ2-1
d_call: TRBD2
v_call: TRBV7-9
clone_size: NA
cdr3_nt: TGTGCCAGCAGCTCCGGACTAGCGGGGGTCCCCTACAATGAGCAGTTCTTC
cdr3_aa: CASSSGLAGVPYNEQFF

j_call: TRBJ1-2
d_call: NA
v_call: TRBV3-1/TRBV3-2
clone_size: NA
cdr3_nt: TGTGCCAGCAGCCTTGGACAGTCGCAGGGGTATGGCTACACCTTC
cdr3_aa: CASSLGQSQGYGYTF

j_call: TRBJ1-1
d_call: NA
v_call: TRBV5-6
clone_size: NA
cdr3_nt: TGTGCCAGCAGCTTGCAGGGGAACACTGAAGCTTTCTTT
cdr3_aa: CASSLQGNTEAFF

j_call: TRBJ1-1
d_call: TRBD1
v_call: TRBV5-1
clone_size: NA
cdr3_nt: TGCGCCAGCAGCTTCGACAGGGGGACGGGTGAAGCTTTCTTT
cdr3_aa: CASSFDRGTGEAFF

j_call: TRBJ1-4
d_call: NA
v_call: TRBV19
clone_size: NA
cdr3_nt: TGTGCCAGTAGTCCCCGGGGGACTAATGAAAAACTGTTTTTT
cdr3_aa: CASSPRGTNEKLFF

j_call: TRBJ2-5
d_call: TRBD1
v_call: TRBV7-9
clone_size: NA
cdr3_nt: TGTGCCAGCAGCTTAGCGGACAGGGGAGAGACCCAGTACTTC
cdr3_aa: CASSLADRGETQYF

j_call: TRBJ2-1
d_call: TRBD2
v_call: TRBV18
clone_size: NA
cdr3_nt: TGTGCCAGCTCACTTACTAGCGGGGACATCGATGAGCAGTTCTTC
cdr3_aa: CASSLTSGDIDEQFF

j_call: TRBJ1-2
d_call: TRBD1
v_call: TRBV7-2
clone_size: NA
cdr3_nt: TGTGCCAGCAGCCCCCGACAGGGCCACTATGGCTACACCTTC
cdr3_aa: CASSPRQGHYGYTF

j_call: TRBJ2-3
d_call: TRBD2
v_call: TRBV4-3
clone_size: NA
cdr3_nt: TGCGCCAGCAGCCAAGATCTCCCTAGCGGGGCAGATACGCAGTATTTT
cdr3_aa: CASSQDLPSGADTQYF

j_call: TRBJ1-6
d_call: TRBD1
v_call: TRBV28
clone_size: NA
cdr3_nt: TGTGCCAGCAGGATGGACAGGGCATCACCCCTCCACTTT
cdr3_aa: CASRMDRASPLHF

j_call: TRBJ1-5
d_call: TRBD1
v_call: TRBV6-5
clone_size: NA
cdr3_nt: TGTGCCAGCAGTAGCTCCGGGACAGACAATCAGCCCCAGCATTTT
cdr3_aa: CASSSSGTDNQPQHF

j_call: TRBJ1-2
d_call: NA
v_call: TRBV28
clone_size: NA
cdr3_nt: TGTGCCAGCAGTTTAGGGGCTGGCTACACCTTC
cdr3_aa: CASSLGAGYTF

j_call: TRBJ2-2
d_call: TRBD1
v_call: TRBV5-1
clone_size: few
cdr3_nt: TGCGCCAGCAGCCCCCGACAGGGGATGTCCGGGGAGCTGTTTTTT
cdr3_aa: CASSPRQGMSGELFF

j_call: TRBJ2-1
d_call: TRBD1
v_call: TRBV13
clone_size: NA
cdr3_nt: TGTGCCAGCAGCTTATCGGGACAGGGGTACAATGAGCAGTTCTTC
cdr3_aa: CASSLSGQGYNEQFF

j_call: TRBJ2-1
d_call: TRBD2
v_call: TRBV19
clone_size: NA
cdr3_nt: TGTGCCAGTAGTCCCCCGGGGGGCTCCTACAATGAGCAGTTCTTC
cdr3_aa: CASSPPGGSYNEQFF

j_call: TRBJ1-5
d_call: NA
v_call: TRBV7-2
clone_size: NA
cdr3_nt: TGTGCCAGCAGCTTACGCAGGGATCAGCCCCAGCATTTT
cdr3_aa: CASSLRRDQPQHF

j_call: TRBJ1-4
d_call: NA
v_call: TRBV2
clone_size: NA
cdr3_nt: TGTGCCAGCAGTCTAGGTGGAGCAACTAATGAAAAACTGTTTTTT
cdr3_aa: CASSLGGATNEKLFF

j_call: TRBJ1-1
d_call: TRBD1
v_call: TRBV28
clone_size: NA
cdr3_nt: TGTGCCAGCAGTCCCCGGACAGGGGTGTACACTGAAGCTTTCTTT
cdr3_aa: CASSPRTGVYTEAFF

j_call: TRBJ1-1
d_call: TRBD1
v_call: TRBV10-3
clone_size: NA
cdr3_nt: TGTGCCGCGACTGGACAGGGGGCCGAAGGAAACACTGAAGCTTTCTTT
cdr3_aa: CAATGQGAEGNTEAFF